This T cell receptor (beta chain) came from a study of T cell changes during pregnancy in multiple sclerosis. Germline-derived CDR1 and CDR2 are SGHAT and FQNNGV. The CDR3 is 14 amino acids. With 1 base removed from V and 6 bases from J, the gap between germline ends came to 12 bases. Repertoires were generated with immunoSEQ multiplex PCR, while TCRdb's copy carries only in-frame clones and drops some. The profile covers around 60,000 clones, with around 90% appearing a single time and around 0.5% taken by the ten largest. This chain uses TRBV11-2 with TRBJ1-2, with a possible D match to TRBD1 (6 bases). This TCR was sampled from a female donor in good health, enrolled as a control in a pregnancy study. Sample: CD4+ T cells from peripheral blood mononuclear cells, taken after pregnancy. CDR3 sequence (DNA): TGTGCCAGCAGCTTAGCAGGGGTTCACGATGGCTACACCTTC. This sequence encodes CASSLAGVHDGYTF.